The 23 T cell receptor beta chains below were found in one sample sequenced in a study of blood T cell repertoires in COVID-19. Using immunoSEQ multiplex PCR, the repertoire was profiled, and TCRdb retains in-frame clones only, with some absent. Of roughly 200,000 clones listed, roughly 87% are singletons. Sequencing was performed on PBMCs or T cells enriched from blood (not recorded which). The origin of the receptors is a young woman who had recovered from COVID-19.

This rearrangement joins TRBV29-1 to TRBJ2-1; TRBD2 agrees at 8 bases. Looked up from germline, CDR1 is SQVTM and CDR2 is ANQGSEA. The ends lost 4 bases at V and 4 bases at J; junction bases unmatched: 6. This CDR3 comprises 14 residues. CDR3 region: CSVGELADYNEQFF. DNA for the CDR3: TGCAGCGTTGGGGAACTAGCGGATTACAATGAGCAGTTCTTC.

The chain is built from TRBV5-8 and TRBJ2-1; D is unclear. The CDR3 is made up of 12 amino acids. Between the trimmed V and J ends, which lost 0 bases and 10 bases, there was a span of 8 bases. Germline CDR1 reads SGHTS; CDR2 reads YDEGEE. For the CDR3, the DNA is TGTGCCAGCAGCTTGGACTTCCACGAGCAGTTCTTC. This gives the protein CASSLDFHEQFF.

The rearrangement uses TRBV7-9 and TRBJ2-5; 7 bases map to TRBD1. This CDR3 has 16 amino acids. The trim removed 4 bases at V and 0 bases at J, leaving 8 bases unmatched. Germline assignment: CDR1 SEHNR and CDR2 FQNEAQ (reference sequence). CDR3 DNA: TGTGCCAGCAGCTCTCCGGGACAGATGTACCAAGAGACCCAGTACTTC. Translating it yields CASSSPGQMYQETQYF.

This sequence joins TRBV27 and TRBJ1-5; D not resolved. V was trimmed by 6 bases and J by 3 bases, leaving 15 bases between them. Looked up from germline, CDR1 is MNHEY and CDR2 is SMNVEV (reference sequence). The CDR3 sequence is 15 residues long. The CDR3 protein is CASSLGGSNNQPQHF. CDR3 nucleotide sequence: TGTGCCAGCAGCCTTGGAGGGTCGAACAATCAGCCCCAGCATTTT.

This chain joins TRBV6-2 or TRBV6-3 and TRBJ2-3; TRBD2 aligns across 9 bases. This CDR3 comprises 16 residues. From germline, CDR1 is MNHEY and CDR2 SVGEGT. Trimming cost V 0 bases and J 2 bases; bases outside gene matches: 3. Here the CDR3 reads CASSYSRGGATDTQYF. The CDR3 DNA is TGTGCCAGCAGTTACTCGCGCGGGGGGGCCACAGATACGCAGTATTTT.

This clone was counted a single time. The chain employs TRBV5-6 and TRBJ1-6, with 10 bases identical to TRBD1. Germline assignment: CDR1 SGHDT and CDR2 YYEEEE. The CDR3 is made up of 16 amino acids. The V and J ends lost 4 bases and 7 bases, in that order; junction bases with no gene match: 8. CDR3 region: CASSRGQGDRNSPLHF. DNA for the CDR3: TGTGCCAGCAGCCGAGGACAGGGGGATCGGAATTCACCCCTCCACTTT.

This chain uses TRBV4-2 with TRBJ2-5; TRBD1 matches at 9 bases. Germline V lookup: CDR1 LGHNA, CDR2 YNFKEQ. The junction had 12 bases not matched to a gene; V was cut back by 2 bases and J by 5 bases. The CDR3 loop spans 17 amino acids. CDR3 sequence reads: CASSQSETGGSGETQYF. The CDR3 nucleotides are TGTGCCAGCAGCCAATCGGAGACAGGGGGGTCCGGGGAGACCCAGTACTTC.

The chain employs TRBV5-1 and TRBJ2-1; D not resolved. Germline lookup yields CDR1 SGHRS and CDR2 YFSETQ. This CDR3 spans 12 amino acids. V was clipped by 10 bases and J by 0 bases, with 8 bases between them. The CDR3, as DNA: TGCGCCGACACCAGCTCCTACAATGAGCAGTTCTTC. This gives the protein CADTSSYNEQFF.

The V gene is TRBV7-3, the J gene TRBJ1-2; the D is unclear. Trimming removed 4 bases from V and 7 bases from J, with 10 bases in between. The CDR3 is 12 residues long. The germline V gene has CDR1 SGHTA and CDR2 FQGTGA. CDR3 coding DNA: TGTGCCAGCAGCTCCGACTTGGGTGGCTACACCTTC. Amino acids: CASSSDLGGYTF.

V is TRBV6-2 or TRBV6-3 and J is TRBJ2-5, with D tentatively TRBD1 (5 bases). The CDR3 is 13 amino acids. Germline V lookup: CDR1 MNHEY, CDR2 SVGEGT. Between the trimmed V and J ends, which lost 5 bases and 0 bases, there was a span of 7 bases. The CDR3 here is CASSPGYQETQYF. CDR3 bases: TGTGCCAGCAGTCCAGGGTACCAAGAGACCCAGTACTTC.

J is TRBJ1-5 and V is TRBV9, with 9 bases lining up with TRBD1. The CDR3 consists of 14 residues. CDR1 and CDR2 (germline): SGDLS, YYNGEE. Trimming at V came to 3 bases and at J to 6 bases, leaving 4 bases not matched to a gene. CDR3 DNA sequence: TGTGCCAGCAGCGGGGGACAGGGAGGTCAGCCCCAGCATTTT. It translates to CASSGGQGGQPQHF.

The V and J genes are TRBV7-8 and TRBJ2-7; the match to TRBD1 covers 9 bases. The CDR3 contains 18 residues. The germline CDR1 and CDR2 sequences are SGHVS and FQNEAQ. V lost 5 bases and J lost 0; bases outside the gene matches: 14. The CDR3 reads CASSARPGQGTFSYEQYF. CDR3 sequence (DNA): TGTGCCAGCAGCGCGAGACCGGGACAGGGCACTTTCTCCTACGAGCAGTACTTC.

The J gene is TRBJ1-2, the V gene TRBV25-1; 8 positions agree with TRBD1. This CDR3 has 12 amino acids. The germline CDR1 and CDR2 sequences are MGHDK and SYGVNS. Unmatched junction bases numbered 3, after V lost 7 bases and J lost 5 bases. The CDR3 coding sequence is TGTGCCAGCACAGGGGGCTATTATGGCTACACCTTC. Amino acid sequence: CASTGGYYGYTF.

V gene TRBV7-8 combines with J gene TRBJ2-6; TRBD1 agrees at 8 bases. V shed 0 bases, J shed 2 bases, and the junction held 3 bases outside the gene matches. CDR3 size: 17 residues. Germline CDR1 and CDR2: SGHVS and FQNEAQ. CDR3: CASSLAMGQAGANVLTF. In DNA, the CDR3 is TGTGCCAGCAGCTTAGCCATGGGACAGGCTGGGGCCAACGTCCTGACTTTC.

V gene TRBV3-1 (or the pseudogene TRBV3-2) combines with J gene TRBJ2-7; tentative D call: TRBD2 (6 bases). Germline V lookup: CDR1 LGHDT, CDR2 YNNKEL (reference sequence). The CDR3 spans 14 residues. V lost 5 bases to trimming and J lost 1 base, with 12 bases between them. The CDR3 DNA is TGTGCCAGCAGCTCGGGAGTAGAGTCCTACGAGCAGTACTTC. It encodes CASSSGVESYEQYF.

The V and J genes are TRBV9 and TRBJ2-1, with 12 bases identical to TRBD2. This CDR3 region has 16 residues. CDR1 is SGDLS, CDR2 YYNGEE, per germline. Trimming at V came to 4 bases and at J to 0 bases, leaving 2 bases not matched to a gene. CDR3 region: CASSQTSGSSYNEQFF. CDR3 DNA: TGTGCCAGCAGCCAGACTAGCGGGAGCTCCTACAATGAGCAGTTCTTC.

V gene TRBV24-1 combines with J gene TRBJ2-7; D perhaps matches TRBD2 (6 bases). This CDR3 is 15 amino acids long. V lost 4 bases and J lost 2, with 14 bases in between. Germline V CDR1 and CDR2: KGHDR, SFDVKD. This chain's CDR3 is CATSDPRGRTYEQYF. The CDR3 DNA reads TGTGCCACCAGTGACCCGCGGGGCAGAACCTACGAGCAGTACTTC.

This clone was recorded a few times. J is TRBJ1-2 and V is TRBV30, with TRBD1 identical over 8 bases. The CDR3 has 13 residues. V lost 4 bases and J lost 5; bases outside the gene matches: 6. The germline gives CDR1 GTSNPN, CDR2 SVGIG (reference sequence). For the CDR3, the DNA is TGTGCCTGGAATCAGGGACAGGTTTATGGCTACACCTTC. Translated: CAWNQGQVYGYTF.

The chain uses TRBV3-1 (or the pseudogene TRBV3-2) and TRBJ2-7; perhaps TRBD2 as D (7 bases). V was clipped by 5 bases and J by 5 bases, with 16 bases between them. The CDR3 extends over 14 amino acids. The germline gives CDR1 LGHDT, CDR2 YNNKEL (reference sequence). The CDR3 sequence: CASSSRGGVNEQYF. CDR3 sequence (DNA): TGTGCCAGCAGCTCGAGGGGGGGGGTCAACGAGCAGTACTTC.

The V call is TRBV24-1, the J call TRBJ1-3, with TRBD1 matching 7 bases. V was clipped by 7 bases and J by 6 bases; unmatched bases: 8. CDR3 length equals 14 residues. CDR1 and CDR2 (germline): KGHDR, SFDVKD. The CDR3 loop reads CATSSGQTINTIYF. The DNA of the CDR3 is TGTGCCACCAGCTCGGGACAGACCATAAACACCATATATTTT.

As DNA, the CDR3 is TGTGCCAGCAGCTTAACCCGGACAAAGTCATTAGGTGAGCAGTTCTTC. This encodes CASSLTRTKSLGEQFF. J is TRBJ2-1 and V is TRBV7-3, with a tentative D call TRBD1 (5 bases). Germline loops: CDR1 SGHTA, CDR2 FQGTGA. The CDR3 consists of 16 residues. The V end lost 0 bases, the J end lost 9 bases, and 18 bases lay between the germline ends.

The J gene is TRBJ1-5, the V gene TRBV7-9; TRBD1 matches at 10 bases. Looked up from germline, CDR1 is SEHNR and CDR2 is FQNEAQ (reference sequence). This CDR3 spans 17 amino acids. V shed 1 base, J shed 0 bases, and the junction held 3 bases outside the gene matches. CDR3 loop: CASSLGTGGGSNQPQHF. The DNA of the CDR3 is TGTGCCAGCAGCTTAGGGACAGGGGGTGGTAGCAATCAGCCCCAGCATTTT. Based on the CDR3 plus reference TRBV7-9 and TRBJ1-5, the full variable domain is DTGVSQNPRHKITKRGQNVTFRCDPISEHNRLYWYRQTLGQGPEFLTYFQNEAQLEKSRLLSDRFSAERPKGSFSTLEIQRTEQGDSAMYLCASSLGTGGGSNQPQHFGDGTRLSIL.

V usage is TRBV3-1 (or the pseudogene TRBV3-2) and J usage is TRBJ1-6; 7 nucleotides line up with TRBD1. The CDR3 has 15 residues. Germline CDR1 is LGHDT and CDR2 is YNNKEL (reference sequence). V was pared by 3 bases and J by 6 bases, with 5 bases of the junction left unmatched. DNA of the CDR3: TGTGCCAGCAGCCACAGGGACAGTCCTAATTCACCCCTCCACTTT. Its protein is CASSHRDSPNSPLHF.